This T cell receptor (beta chain) was recovered during a study of cytomegalovirus exposure and HLA in healthy donors (dated by TCRdb to about 2017). For context, the study as a whole: A later analysis indicated that the roughly 120 validation repertoires were generated on the platform also employed for the 700 or so repertoires of the first cohort. The study aimed to test whether signatures of past pathogen exposure could be identified by cataloging public T cell receptors. Besides the first cohort of about 730 subjects, a separate validation cohort made up of 120 different subjects was used. High-throughput TCR immunosequencing, statistical association of individual TCRs with disease status, and machine learning were combined to predict cytomegalovirus infection status. Here is what the overall study found, with its caveats: While some public TCRs were present in many individuals, most TCR sequences turned up only very rarely across donors. Cytomegalovirus status was reported to be diagnosed by the classifier with high specificity and sensitivity in both the original and validation cohorts. In vitro tests confirmed that a few of the cytomegalovirus-associated TCR beta chains recognize cytomegalovirus antigens. The authors suggested that the approach could potentially be generalized to other disease states and immunological phenotypes. The study gave a list of about 160 TCR beta chains associated with cytomegalovirus. All 120 or so repertoires were used to score co-occurrence in the validation cohort in a later analysis, because that analysis had no HLA typing for the cohort. In a later analysis, TCRs clustered in the first cohort were found to also tend to co-occur in the 130 or so validation repertoires, with 85% to 95% of cluster scores above 0.

The donors were included in the validation cohort of roughly 120 subjects, a group kept apart from the roughly 670-subject first cohort. Library preparation employed the immunoSEQ multiplex PCR assay. In the original analysis: A statistical classification framework was built to diagnose cytomegalovirus status from the catalog of TCR beta chain sequences. The clones in this table, taken by TCRdb from immuneACCESS, are in-frame only. Not every clone is retained; where verified, under half of the shortfall comes from an unresolved V gene, and the cause of the rest is unknown. For V, J and clone size, that table is used; D and trimming come from the DNA. Present in this sample are about 260,000 clones, about 92% of which were seen just once. The top ten constitute 3.1% of the sample. CDR1 LGHNA and CDR2 YSLEER are derived from the germline V gene. Unmatched junction bases come to 8, with V trimmed by 1 base and J by 7 bases. The CDR3 sequence holds 16 residues, the cysteine and phenylalanine included. The only DNA kept is the CDR3, 48 bases in frame from the first base.

Concerning this clone: Its antigen remains undetermined. Base-call qualities are not available, and no considerably larger clone is one nucleotide away.

This TCR was recovered from a woman younger than 45 in good health and CMV-seronegative. The V and J segments used are TRBV4-3 and TRBJ2-1, with 9 middle bases fitting TRBD2. Sequences were obtained from PBMCs. Here the CDR3 is given as CASSQVVAGARNEQFF. The DNA sequence is TGCGCCAGCAGCCAAGTTGTAGCGGGAGCTCGGAATGAGCAGTTCTTC.